This T cell receptor beta chain appears in the sequencing data of a study of cytomegalovirus exposure and HLA in healthy donors. The PCR ran on 60 Vbeta and 13 Jbeta primers. The protocol was immunoSEQ multiplex PCR, while the TCRdb copy is restricted to in-frame clones and leaves out a portion. The sample lists about 210,000 clones, approximately 78% occurring once. This TCR derives from a woman aged 25 to 45 in good health and CMV-seropositive. Material: PBMCs.

This CDR3 reads CASSPSSTGELFF. The CDR3 bases are TGTGCCAGCAGCCCTAGCTCGACCGGGGAGCTGTTTTTT. The chain combines TRBV7-2 with TRBJ2-2, with D maybe TRBD2 (5 bases). V was pared by 5 bases and J by 5 bases, with 9 bases between. CDR3 size: 13 residues. Germline V CDR1 and CDR2: SGHTA, FQGNSA. Looking up the rest from reference TRBV7-2 and TRBJ2-2 gives the full variable domain: GAGVSQSPSNKVTEKGKDVELRCDPISGHTALYWYRQSLGQGLEFLIYFQGNSAPDKSGLPSDRFSAERTGGSVSTLTIQRTQQEDSAVYLCASSPSSTGELFFGEGSRLTVL.